These 10 T cell receptor beta chains share one sample of origin, sequenced in a study of cytomegalovirus exposure and HLA in healthy donors. The PCR ran on 60 Vbeta and 13 Jbeta primers. Profiled with immunoSEQ multiplex PCR; TCRdb holds only in-frame clones, not every one. Of 100,000 to 150,000 clones listed, around 80% are singletons. Sequenced sample: PBMCs. These receptors all come from a man aged 45-65 years in good health and CMV-seronegative.

The V and J genes are TRBV13 and TRBJ2-7; D unclear. V lost 5 bases, J lost 2 bases, and 13 bases lay in between. This CDR3 region has 14 residues. Germline loops: CDR1 PRHDT, CDR2 FYEKMQ (reference sequence). This CDR3 is CASSARSSTYEQYF. In DNA, the CDR3 is TGTGCCAGCAGCGCGAGGTCGTCCACCTACGAGCAGTACTTC.

In DNA form, the CDR3 reads TGCGCCAGCAGCTTGGTAGGGGGCCTGACAGATACGCAGTATTTT. This gives the protein CASSLVGGLTDTQYF. V and J are TRBV5-1 and TRBJ2-3; 7 positions agree with TRBD1. This CDR3 region has 15 residues. CDR1 is SGHRS and CDR2 is YFSETQ in the germline V gene. Losses at the gene ends were 0 bases for V and 3 bases for J; bases not matched to a gene: 4.

The V gene is TRBV2, the J gene TRBJ1-6, with D perhaps matching TRBD1 (5 bases). Germline V lookup: CDR1 SNHLY, CDR2 FYNNEI. The CDR3 totals 19 residues. Trimming removed 2 bases at V and 0 bases at J, with 17 bases between. The CDR3 DNA is TGTGCCAGCAGTGAACCAGGGAATTTCCAGAGCTCCTATAATTCACCCCTCCACTTT. As protein: CASSEPGNFQSSYNSPLHF.

V and J are TRBV4-1 and TRBJ1-5; 9 positions agree with TRBD1. The V gene end was trimmed by 3 bases and the J gene end by 5 bases; junction bases not matched to a gene: 14. The CDR3 is 18 residues long. The germline gives CDR1 MGHRA, CDR2 YSYEKL. The CDR3 nucleotides are TGCGCCAGCAGCCATCGTGTACCGGGACAGGGAAAGGATCAGCCCCAGCATTTT. It encodes CASSHRVPGQGKDQPQHF.

This chain links TRBV4-1 with TRBJ1-5; D may be TRBD1 (5 bases). V lost 0 bases and J lost 1, with 13 bases in between. There are 17 residues in the CDR3. Germline loops: CDR1 MGHRA, CDR2 YSYEKL. The DNA for the CDR3 is TGCGCCAGCAGCCAAGATCCAGCAAGGGGAAGCAATCAGCCCCAGCATTTT. It encodes CASSQDPARGSNQPQHF.

The chain combines TRBV6-5 with TRBJ1-3; D is possibly TRBD1 (5 bases). Germline values: CDR1 MNHEY, CDR2 SVGAGI. The CDR3 loop spans 14 amino acids. V was cut by 0 bases and J by 5 bases, with 8 bases left in between. CDR3 coding DNA: TGTGCCAGCAGTTACTCGTCAGGGAGAAACACCATATATTTT. Amino acid sequence: CASSYSSGRNTIYF.

For this clone: One end of the junction fails to match germline, which may point to a read error. V is TRBV6-6 and J is TRBJ1-2; 8 bases map to TRBD1. The CDR3 runs 11 residues. Germline V gene lookup returns CDR1 MNHNY and CDR2 SVGAGI (reference sequence). Here the CDR3 reads CASSYSRGQEF. Written as DNA, the CDR3 is TGTGCCAGCAGTTACTCCCGGGGACAGGAGTTC.

The chain has TRBV19 and TRBJ1-1, with a possible D match to TRBD1 (5 bases). Germline lookup yields CDR1 LNHDA and CDR2 SQIVND (reference sequence). Between the trimmed V and J ends, which lost 7 bases and 3 bases, there was a span of 9 bases. This CDR3 is built from 12 residues. CDR3 DNA sequence: TGTGCCAGTACTCAGGGTTACACTGAAGCTTTCTTT. It is translated as CASTQGYTEAFF.

This chain links TRBV19 with TRBJ2-7, with D possibly TRBD2 on 5 matching bases. CDR1 is LNHDA, CDR2 SQIVND, per germline (reference sequence). The CDR3 has 16 residues. Trimming left V 6 bases short and J 2 bases short, with 20 bases between. CDR3 in DNA: TGTGCCAGTAGCGGGATAGGGCAGTCCGTTCCCTACGAGCAGTACTTC. This encodes CASSGIGQSVPYEQYF.

The sample holds one count of this clone. The chain employs TRBV18 and TRBJ1-2; 7 bases line up with TRBD1. The CDR3 is made up of 15 amino acids. V lost 3 bases and J lost 5; bases outside the gene matches: 9. Per germline, CDR1 KGHSH and CDR2 LQKENI. CDR3 sequence (DNA): TGTGCCAGCTCACCCCCGGGGACAGTGACTTATGGCTACACCTTC. This encodes CASSPPGTVTYGYTF.